Following are 22 T cell receptor beta chains from one sample sequenced in a study of blood T cell repertoires in COVID-19. The method was immunoSEQ multiplex PCR; TCRdb's version includes in-frame clones alone and lacks a portion of them. The sample has some 320,000 clones, around 92% seen once; the top ten hold 2.5% to 3.5%. Sequenced: PBMCs or T cells enriched from blood (not recorded which). Receptors originate from a woman between 45 and 65 years old who had been exposed to COVID-19.

The CDR3 DNA is TGTGCCAGCTCACCTGGTTTATTCGTGACAGGGCGCGACTATGGCTACACCTTC. This encodes CASSPGLFVTGRDYGYTF. This chain joins TRBV18 and TRBJ1-2; 7 nucleotides align to TRBD1. V shed 3 bases, J shed 3 bases, and the junction held 16 bases outside the gene matches. The CDR3 spans 18 residues. CDR1 and CDR2 from the germline V gene are KGHSH and LQKENI. Combining the CDR3 with reference TRBV18 and TRBJ1-2 gives the whole variable domain NAGVMQNPRHLVRRRGQEARLRCSPMKGHSHVYWYRQLPEEGLKFMVYLQKENIIDESGMPKERFSAEFPKEGPSILRIQQVVRGDSAAYFCASSPGLFVTGRDYGYTFGSGTRLTVV.

The rearrangement links TRBV4-1 to TRBJ1-6; D remains unclear. Trimming pared 0 bases from V and 7 bases from J, leaving 4 bases between. Germline V gives CDR1 MGHRA, CDR2 YSYEKL. The CDR3 runs to 13 residues. The CDR3 bases are TGCGCCAGCAGCCAAGATCCAAATTCACCCCTCCACTTT. It specifies CASSQDPNSPLHF.

V usage is TRBV27 and J usage is TRBJ2-7; D gene ambiguous. The CDR3 length is 14 residues. V was shortened by 4 bases and J by 1 base, with 11 bases between the two germline ends. Germline lookup yields CDR1 MNHEY and CDR2 SMNVEV (reference sequence). The CDR3 region is CASSSLSESYEQYF. The CDR3 nucleotides are TGTGCCAGCAGTTCACTCAGCGAATCCTACGAGCAGTACTTC.

The V gene is TRBV19, the J gene TRBJ1-1, with D possibly matching TRBD1 (5 bases). From germline, CDR1 is LNHDA and CDR2 SQIVND (reference sequence). The CDR3 is 14 residues long. V lost 6 bases to trimming and J lost 0 bases, with 11 bases between them. As DNA, the CDR3 is TGTGCCAGTAGGGAGGGGCAGCTGAACACTGAAGCTTTCTTT. It yields the protein CASREGQLNTEAFF. Full variable domain (missing parts from reference TRBV19 and TRBJ1-1): DGGITQSPKYLFRKEGQNVTLSCEQNLNHDAMYWYRQDPGQGLRLIYYSQIVNDFQKGDIAEGYSVSREKKESFPLTVTSAQKNPTAFYLCASREGQLNTEAFFGQGTRLTVV.

CDR3 amino acids: CASSRDRGANYGYTF. In DNA, the CDR3 is TGTGCCAGTAGTAGAGACAGGGGAGCTAACTATGGCTACACCTTC. The genes are TRBV19 and TRBJ1-2; 8 nucleotides line up with TRBD1. This CDR3 region has 15 residues. V was pared by 4 bases and J by 0 bases, with 4 bases of the junction left unmatched. Germline loops: CDR1 LNHDA, CDR2 SQIVND (reference sequence).

The chain carries TRBV19 and TRBJ1-5; the D gene is possibly TRBD1 (5 bases). Trimming removed 3 bases at V and 0 bases at J, with 12 bases between. CDR1 and CDR2 from the germline V gene are LNHDA and SQIVND (reference sequence). This CDR3 is built from 16 residues. In nucleotides, the CDR3 is TGTGCCAGTAGTATGTGGGGGGAGTATAGCAATCAGCCCCAGCATTTT. Amino acid sequence: CASSMWGEYSNQPQHF.

This clone was observed once. This chain connects TRBV7-9 to TRBJ1-1; D possibly corresponds to TRBD1 (6 bases). Germline CDR1 and CDR2: SEHNR and FQNEAQ (reference sequence). The length of the CDR3 is 15 residues. V was shortened by 3 bases and J by 1 base, with 12 bases between the two germline ends. The CDR3 sequence is CASSLSGTQNTEAFF. The CDR3 coding sequence is TGTGCCAGCAGCTTGTCCGGGACACAGAACACTGAAGCTTTCTTT.

The gene calls are TRBV29-1 and TRBJ1-3; 8 bases align to TRBD1. The junction had 4 bases not matched to a gene; V was cut back by 5 bases and J by 4 bases. Germline V gene data show CDR1 as SQVTM and CDR2 as ANQGSEA. The CDR3 has 13 residues. The CDR3 loop is CSVNQGAGNTIYF. The CDR3 nucleotides read TGCAGCGTTAACCAGGGGGCGGGAAACACCATATATTTT.

The V call is TRBV19, the J call TRBJ1-4; no clear D gene. Germline V gene data show CDR1 as LNHDA and CDR2 as SQIVND (reference sequence). The CDR3 consists of 14 residues. V dropped 4 bases and J dropped 5 bases, with 11 bases sitting between them. The CDR3 region is CASSTRTVNEKLFF. For the CDR3, the DNA is TGTGCCAGTAGTACAAGGACTGTGAATGAAAAACTGTTTTTT.

The V call is TRBV3-1 (or the pseudogene TRBV3-2), the J call TRBJ1-5; 7 bases are a match to TRBD1. The length of the CDR3 is 14 residues. V was clipped by 4 bases and J by 2 bases; unmatched bases: 2. CDR1 and CDR2 from the germline V gene are LGHDT and YNNKEL (reference sequence). The CDR3 sequence is CASSPTGGNQPQHF. The CDR3 nucleotides read TGTGCCAGCAGCCCCACAGGGGGCAATCAGCCCCAGCATTTT.

The rearrangement links TRBV5-1 to TRBJ2-1; TRBD2 matches at 9 bases. Germline loops: CDR1 SGHRS, CDR2 YFSETQ. The CDR3 is made up of 14 amino acids. The V segment lost 4 bases and the J segment 4 bases; nucleotides outside the gene matches: 3. CDR3 in DNA: TGCGCCAGCAGCGGACTAGCGTCATACAATGAGCAGTTCTTC. Amino acids: CASSGLASYNEQFF.

This clone was seen only a few times. The chain recombines TRBV7-9 with TRBJ2-1, with D perhaps TRBD1 (5 bases). V was shortened by 2 bases and J by 3 bases, with 14 bases between the two germline ends. Germline CDR1 reads SEHNR; CDR2 reads FQNEAQ (reference sequence). There are 16 residues in the CDR3. The CDR3 nucleotides read TGTGCCAGCAGCTTACAGGGCAGGAGAAACTACAATGAGCAGTTCTTC. Protein sequence: CASSLQGRRNYNEQFF.

The chain combines TRBV30 with TRBJ2-5, with 9 bases fitting TRBD1. Losses at the gene ends were 5 bases for V and 4 bases for J; bases not matched to a gene: 8. Germline assignment: CDR1 GTSNPN and CDR2 SVGIG (reference sequence). The CDR3 is made up of 14 amino acids. In nucleotides, the CDR3 is TGTGCCTGGGAAAGGGACAGGGCCTCAGAGACCCAGTACTTC. As protein: CAWERDRASETQYF.

The chain joins TRBV19 to TRBJ2-5; 7 bases agree with TRBD1. The V and J ends lost 6 bases and 9 bases, in that order; junction bases with no gene match: 13. The CDR3 consists of 14 residues. In germline, CDR1 is LNHDA, CDR2 SQIVND (reference sequence). Here the CDR3 reads CASSEQGPRSSQYF. In nucleotides, the CDR3 is TGTGCCAGTAGCGAACAGGGGCCTAGGTCGTCCCAGTACTTC. The variable domain in full, completed from reference TRBV19 and TRBJ2-5, reads DGGITQSPKYLFRKEGQNVTLSCEQNLNHDAMYWYRQDPGQGLRLIYYSQIVNDFQKGDIAEGYSVSREKKESFPLTVTSAQKNPTAFYLCASSEQGPRSSQYFGPGTRLLVL.

In nucleotides, the CDR3 is TGTGCCAGCAGCGCCCCAAAGACAGGGTACGGGGAGCTGTTTTTT. It translates to CASSAPKTGYGELFF. J is TRBJ2-2 and V is TRBV7-9; TRBD1 matches at 7 bases. J lost 7 bases, V lost 5 bases, and 10 bases had no gene match. The CDR3 runs 15 residues. Germline V gene data show CDR1 as SEHNR and CDR2 as FQNEAQ (reference sequence).

The gene calls are TRBV6-5 and TRBJ2-7, with D possibly being TRBD1 (5 bases). The CDR3 runs to 12 residues. The ends were cut back, 6 bases at V and 1 base at J, with 7 bases in the middle. Germline CDR1 and CDR2: MNHEY and SVGAGI. As DNA, the CDR3 is TGTGCCAGCAGAACAGGTTCCTACGAGCAGTACTTC. The encoded protein is CASRTGSYEQYF.

V and J are TRBV27 and TRBJ2-3; 8 bases match TRBD2. Losses at the gene ends were 5 bases for V and 1 base for J; bases not matched to a gene: 8. The CDR3 length is 16 residues. Germline lookup yields CDR1 MNHEY and CDR2 SMNVEV (reference sequence). CDR3 nucleotide sequence: TGTGCCAGCAGTCCGGTAGCGGGAAGCGGCACAGATACGCAGTATTTT. Its translation: CASSPVAGSGTDTQYF.

This chain links TRBV19 with TRBJ1-2; D is perhaps TRBD1 (6 bases). CDR3 length: 15 amino acids. The germline V gene has CDR1 LNHDA and CDR2 SQIVND (reference sequence). The V gene lost 5 bases and the J gene lost 2 bases, with 15 bases spanning the gap. The CDR3 here is CASSFSDRRNYGYTF. The CDR3 bases are TGTGCCAGTAGTTTCAGCGACAGGCGCAACTATGGCTACACCTTC.

V and J are TRBV18 and TRBJ1-6; D unresolved. This CDR3 contains 15 residues. Germline values: CDR1 KGHSH, CDR2 LQKENI. Trimming cost V 0 bases and J 7 bases, with 10 bases left between them. The CDR3 region has the DNA TGTGCCAGCTCACCACCGGGGAGAGAAAATTCACCCCTCCACTTT. Protein product: CASSPPGRENSPLHF.

This chain's CDR3 is CASRRDSTDTQYF. CDR3 DNA: TGCGCCAGCCGGAGGGACAGCACAGATACGCAGTATTTT. The rearrangement joins TRBV5-1 to TRBJ2-3, with a tentative D call TRBD2 (6 bases). Germline V CDR1 and CDR2: SGHRS, YFSETQ. Trimming pared 7 bases from V and 0 bases from J, leaving 9 bases between. There are 13 residues in the CDR3.

The chain combines TRBV5-6 with TRBJ1-1; a weak D match, TRBD1 (5 bases). The CDR3 contains 15 residues. Trimming left V 2 bases short and J 1 base short, with 12 bases between. Germline CDR1 is SGHDT and CDR2 is YYEEEE. CDR3 sequence (DNA): TGTGCCAGCAGCTTCCAGGGAGGTTGGAACACTGAAGCTTTCTTT. This sequence encodes CASSFQGGWNTEAFF.

The chain joins TRBV28 to TRBJ1-4; TRBD1 matches at 11 bases. The trim removed 6 bases at V and 6 bases at J, leaving 6 bases unmatched. CDR1 is MDHEN, CDR2 SYDVKM, per germline. This CDR3 spans 15 amino acids. The CDR3 sequence is CASRIGQGAHEKLFF. The CDR3 bases are TGTGCCAGCAGGATAGGACAGGGGGCTCATGAAAAACTGTTTTTT. The full variable domain, completed using reference TRBV28 and TRBJ1-4, is DVKVTQSSRYLVKRTGEKVFLECVQDMDHENMFWYRQDPGLGLRLIYFSYDVKMKEKGDIPEGYSVSREKKERFSLILESASTNQTSMYLCASRIGQGAHEKLFFGSGTQLSVL.